This T cell receptor (beta chain) stems from a study of identifying expanded T cells in peripheral blood. Clones were read by immunoSEQ multiplex PCR, and TCRdb kept only the in-frame ones, dropping some. The sample lists fewer than 130,000 clones; roughly 89% were seen once. No infections or other immune events were documented during collection. Study outcomes and limitations: Variance in clone template counts between roughly 2-week samples significantly increased with total template count across all healthy donors. Around 1.2 clones differed between technical replicates, versus approximately 17 and 20 over time.

J was trimmed by 4 bases and V by 0 bases; bases with no gene match: 6. The germline CDR1 and CDR2 sequences are SEHNR and FQNEAQ (reference sequence). The CDR3 spans 17 residues. A word on this clone: Its antigen is still unknown.

The receptor comes from a person between 18 and 69 years old in good health. The sequenced material came from blood. The chain couples TRBV7-9 to TRBJ2-5, with TRBD2 matching over 12 bases. For the CDR3, the DNA is TGTGCCAGCAGCTTAGCGCTTTTGACTAGCGGGGGAGAGACCCAGTACTTC. Residues: CASSLALLTSGGETQYF. Using reference TRBV7-9 and TRBJ2-5 for the parts outside the CDR3, the full variable domain is DTGVSQNPRHKITKRGQNVTFRCDPISEHNRLYWYRQTLGQGPEFLTYFQNEAQLEKSRLLSDRFSAERPKGSFSTLEIQRTEQGDSAMYLCASSLALLTSGGETQYFGPGTRLLVL.